This T cell receptor beta chain was documented in a study of CD8 T cells in Susac syndrome. Random hexamers served to reverse transcribe roughly 0.45 to 1 ug RNA. TCRdb re-called the immunoSEQ multiplex PCR reads through MiXCR, storing one row per CDR3 protein. Of approximately 220,000 distinct CDR3 sequences listed, approximately 90% were seen once; the top ten hold roughly 0.13%. V was clipped by 0 bases and J by 3 bases; unmatched bases: 10. Germline V lookup: CDR1 DFQATT, CDR2 SNEGSKA (reference sequence). This CDR3 is 16 amino acids long. The TCR comes from a human donor with multiple sclerosis. Source material: CD8+ T cells from PBMCs. The chain is built from TRBV20-1 and TRBJ2-7, with TRBD2 identical over 8 bases. CDR3 sequence: CSARDLTSGAVYEQYF. The CDR3 DNA follows: TGCAGTGCTAGAGACTTAACTAGCGGAGCCGTCTACGAGCAGTACTTC.